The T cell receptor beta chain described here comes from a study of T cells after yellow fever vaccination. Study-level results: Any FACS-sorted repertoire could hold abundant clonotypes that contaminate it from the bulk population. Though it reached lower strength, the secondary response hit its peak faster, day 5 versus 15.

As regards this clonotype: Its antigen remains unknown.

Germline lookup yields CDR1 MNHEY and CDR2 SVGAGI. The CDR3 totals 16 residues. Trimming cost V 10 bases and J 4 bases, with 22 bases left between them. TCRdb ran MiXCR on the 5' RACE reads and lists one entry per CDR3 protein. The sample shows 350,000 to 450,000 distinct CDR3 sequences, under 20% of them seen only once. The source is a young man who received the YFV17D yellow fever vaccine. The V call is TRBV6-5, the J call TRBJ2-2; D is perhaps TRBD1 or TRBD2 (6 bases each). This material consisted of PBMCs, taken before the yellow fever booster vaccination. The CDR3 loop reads CATLAGTPSLTGELFF. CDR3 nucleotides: TGTGCCACCCTGGCGGGGACACCAAGCCTCACCGGGGAGCTGTTTTTT.